The present entry profiles one TCR beta chain with its context. Its antigen is still unknown. The data originate from a study of cytotoxic CD8 clonotypes in ibrutinib-treated CLL. After removal of 9 bases from V and 8 bases from J, the junction contained 13 bases not matched to a gene. From germline, CDR1 is MNHNS and CDR2 SASEGT. This CDR3 spans 15 amino acids. TCRdb's table, derived via immunoSEQ multiplex PCR, lists solely in-frame clones and lacks some. Among 15,000 or so clones listed, 80% to 85% were seen once. General study points: On treatment, the uncommon public clonotypes contracted or remained stable.

The chain joins TRBV6-1 to TRBJ2-1; 10 bases map to TRBD1. Material: PBMCs, obtained before ibrutinib treatment. The sequence was collected from a human donor with chronic lymphocytic leukemia. The chain's CDR3 is CASRDAGTGVHEQFF. The CDR3 DNA is TGTGCCAGTAGGGATGCCGGGACAGGGGTCCATGAGCAGTTCTTC.